The rows below give T cell receptor beta chains drawn from one sample of a study of T cell responses to AZD1222 COVID-19 vaccine. Profiling relied on immunoSEQ multiplex PCR, and the TCRdb table lists in-frame clones only, not all of them. The table lists around 130,000 clones, roughly 90% of them singletons. The source material was peripheral blood, sampled 28 days after the second dose of the MenACWY control vaccine. Receptors originate from an adult who received the MenACWY meningococcal vaccine as a control. CDR3s include the opening cysteine and the closing phenylalanine or tryptophan. D genes are given only for firm matches. Not every row has a clone size; where given, it reads once, few, many or a size class.

>TRBJ2-5|TRBV28|TRBD2|NA
TGTGCCAGCAGTTTACCCGGACTAGCGGGGGGGGTTCAGGAGACCCAGTACTTC
CASSLPGLAGGVQETQYF
>TRBJ1-6|TRBV5-1|NA|NA
TGCGCCAGCAGCTTGGGCACCCATAATTCACCCCTCCACTTT
CASSLGTHNSPLHF
>TRBJ2-7|TRBV10-2|TRBD2|NA
TGCGCCAGCCTAGCGGGGGGCAAGAGGGGGGAGCAGTACTTC
CASLAGGKRGEQYF
>TRBJ2-1|TRBV18|NA|NA
TGTGCCAGCTCACCTGGCCAGGTTGATTACAATGAGCAGTTCTTC
CASSPGQVDYNEQFF
>TRBJ2-6|TRBV11-2|NA|NA
TGTGCCAGCAGCTTAGGGGCCAGTCCCACCGGGGCCAACGTCCTGACTTTC
CASSLGASPTGANVLTF
>TRBJ1-4|TRBV27|NA|once
TGTGCCAGCCTTCAAAGGGGGGGACGGAAGAATGAAAAACTGTTTTTT
CASLQRGGRKNEKLFF
>TRBJ2-3|TRBV5-1|TRBD1|NA
TGCGCCAGCAGAAGGCGAAACAGGGGGCTTAGCGCAGATACGCAGTATTTT
CASRRRNRGLSADTQYF
>TRBJ2-3|TRBV5-1|NA|NA
TGCGCCAGCAGACCGGGACACCCCACAGATACGCAGTATTTT
CASRPGHPTDTQYF
>TRBJ1-6|TRBV4-3|NA|once
TGCGCCAGCAGCCGCGACGTTCAGAATTCACCCCTCCACTTT
CASSRDVQNSPLHF
>TRBJ1-1|TRBV7-2|NA|NA
TGTGCCAGCAGCTTAGGAGGTCGGCGGAACACTGAAGCTTTCTTT
CASSLGGRRNTEAFF